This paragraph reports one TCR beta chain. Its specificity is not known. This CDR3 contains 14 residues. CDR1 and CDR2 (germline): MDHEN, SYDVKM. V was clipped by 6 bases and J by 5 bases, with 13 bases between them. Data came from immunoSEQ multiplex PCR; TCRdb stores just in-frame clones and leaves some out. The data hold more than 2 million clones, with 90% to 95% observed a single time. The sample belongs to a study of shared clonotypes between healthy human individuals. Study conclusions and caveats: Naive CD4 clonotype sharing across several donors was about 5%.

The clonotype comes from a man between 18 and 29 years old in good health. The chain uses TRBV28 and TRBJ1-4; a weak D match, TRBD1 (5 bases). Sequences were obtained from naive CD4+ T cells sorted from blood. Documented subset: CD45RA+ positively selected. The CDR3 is CASSPPRDNEKLFF. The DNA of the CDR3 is TGTGCCAGCAGCCCCCCCAGGGACAATGAAAAACTGTTTTTT.